The source of this T cell receptor beta chain is a study of cytomegalovirus exposure and HLA in healthy donors. Study-level findings and limits: In a later analysis, an Asian-associated ancestry cluster reportedly showed fewer N-insertions than the approximately 620-donor mean. A few CMV-associated chains proved CMV antigen-specific in vitro.

About this clone: Its specificity is not known.

Each donor's status was that of a healthy bone marrow donor. PCR primers comprised 60 Vbeta and 13 Jbeta primers. Data came from immunoSEQ multiplex PCR; TCRdb stores just in-frame clones and leaves some out. The table has tens of thousands of clones, roughly 80% seen once. V was pared by 4 bases and J by 1 base, with 14 bases between. The germline gives CDR1 LGHNA, CDR2 YNFKEQ. This CDR3 comprises 15 residues. Sequencing was carried out using PBMCs. The receptor was isolated from a woman aged 25-40 years in good health and CMV-seropositive. The V gene is TRBV4-2, the J gene TRBJ2-7; no firm D call. The CDR3 DNA sequence: TGTGCCAGCAGCCCATCGCGTATGAGATCCTACGAGCAGTACTTC. Translated, it gives CASSPSRMRSYEQYF.